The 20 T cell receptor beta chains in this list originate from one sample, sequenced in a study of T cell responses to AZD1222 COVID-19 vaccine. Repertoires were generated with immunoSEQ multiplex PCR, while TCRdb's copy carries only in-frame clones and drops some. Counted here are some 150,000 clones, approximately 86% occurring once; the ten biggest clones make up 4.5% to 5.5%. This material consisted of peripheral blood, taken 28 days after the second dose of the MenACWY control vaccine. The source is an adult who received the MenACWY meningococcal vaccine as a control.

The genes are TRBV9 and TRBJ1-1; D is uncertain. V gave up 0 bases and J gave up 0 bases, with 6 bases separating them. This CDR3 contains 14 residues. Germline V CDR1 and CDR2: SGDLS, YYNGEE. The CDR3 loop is CASSVGQLNTEAFF. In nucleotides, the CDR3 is TGTGCCAGCAGCGTAGGGCAGCTGAACACTGAAGCTTTCTTT.

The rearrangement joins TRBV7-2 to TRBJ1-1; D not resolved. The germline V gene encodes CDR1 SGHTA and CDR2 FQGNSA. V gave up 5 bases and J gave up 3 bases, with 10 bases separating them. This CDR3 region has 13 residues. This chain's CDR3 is CASSATRDTEAFF. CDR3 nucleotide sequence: TGTGCCAGCAGCGCGACTCGGGACACTGAAGCTTTCTTT.

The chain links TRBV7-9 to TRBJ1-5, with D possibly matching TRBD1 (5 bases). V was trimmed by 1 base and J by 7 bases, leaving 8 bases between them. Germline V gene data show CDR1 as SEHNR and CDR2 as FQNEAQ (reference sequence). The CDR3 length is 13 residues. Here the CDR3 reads CASSLEGAQPQHF. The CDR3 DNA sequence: TGTGCCAGCAGCTTAGAAGGGGCCCAGCCCCAGCATTTT.

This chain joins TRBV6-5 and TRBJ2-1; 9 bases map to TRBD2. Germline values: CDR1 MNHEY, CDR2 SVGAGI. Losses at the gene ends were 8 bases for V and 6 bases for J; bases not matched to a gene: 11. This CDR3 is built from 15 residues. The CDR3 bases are TGTGCCAGCGCACTTGCGGGGGGGGCCGGCAATGAGCAGTTCTTC. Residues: CASALAGGAGNEQFF.

CDR3: CASRRDGLRTEAFF. The DNA for the CDR3 is TGTGCCAGCAGGCGAGACGGGTTACGCACTGAAGCTTTCTTT. The V gene is TRBV3-1 (or the pseudogene TRBV3-2), the J gene TRBJ1-1; D not resolved. V lost 6 bases and J 4 bases, leaving 15 bases between the germline ends. Germline values: CDR1 LGHDT, CDR2 YNNKEL (reference sequence). There are 14 residues in the CDR3.

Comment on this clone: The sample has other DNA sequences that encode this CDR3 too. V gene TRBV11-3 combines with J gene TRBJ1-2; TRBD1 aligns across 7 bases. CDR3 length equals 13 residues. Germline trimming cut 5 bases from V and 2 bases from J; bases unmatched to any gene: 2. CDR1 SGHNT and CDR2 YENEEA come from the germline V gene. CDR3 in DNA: TGTGCCAGCAGCCCGGACAGGAACTATGGCTACACCTTC. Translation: CASSPDRNYGYTF.

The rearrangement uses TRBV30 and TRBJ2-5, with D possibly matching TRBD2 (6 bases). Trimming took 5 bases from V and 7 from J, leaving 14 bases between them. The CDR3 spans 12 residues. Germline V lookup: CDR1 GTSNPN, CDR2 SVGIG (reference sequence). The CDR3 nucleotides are TGTGCCTGGGACCTCCGGGGAGGGACCCAGTACTTC. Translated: CAWDLRGGTQYF.

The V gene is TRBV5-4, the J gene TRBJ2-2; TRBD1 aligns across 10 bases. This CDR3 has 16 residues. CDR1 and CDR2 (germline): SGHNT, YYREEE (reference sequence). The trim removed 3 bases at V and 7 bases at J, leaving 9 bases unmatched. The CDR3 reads CASSSPGTGAGGELFF. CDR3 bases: TGTGCCAGCAGCTCCCCCGGGACAGGGGCGGGCGGGGAGCTGTTTTTT. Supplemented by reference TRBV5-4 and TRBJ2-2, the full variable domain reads ETGVTQSPTHLIKTRGQQVTLRCSSQSGHNTVSWYQQALGQGPQFIFQYYREEENGRGNFPPRFSGLQFPNYSSELNVNALELDDSALYLCASSSPGTGAGGELFFGEGSRLTVL.

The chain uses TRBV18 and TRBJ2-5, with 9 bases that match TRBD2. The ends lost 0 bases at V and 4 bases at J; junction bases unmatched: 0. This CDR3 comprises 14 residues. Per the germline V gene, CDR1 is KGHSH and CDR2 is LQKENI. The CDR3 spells CASSPPSGRETQYF. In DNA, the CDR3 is TGTGCCAGCTCACCACCTAGCGGGAGAGAGACCCAGTACTTC.

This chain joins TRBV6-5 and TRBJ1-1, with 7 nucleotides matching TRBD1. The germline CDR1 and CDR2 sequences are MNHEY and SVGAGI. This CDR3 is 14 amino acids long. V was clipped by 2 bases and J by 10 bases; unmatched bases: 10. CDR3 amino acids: CASSYTYRDSGAFF. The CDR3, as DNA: TGTGCCAGCAGTTACACCTACCGGGACAGCGGAGCTTTCTTT.

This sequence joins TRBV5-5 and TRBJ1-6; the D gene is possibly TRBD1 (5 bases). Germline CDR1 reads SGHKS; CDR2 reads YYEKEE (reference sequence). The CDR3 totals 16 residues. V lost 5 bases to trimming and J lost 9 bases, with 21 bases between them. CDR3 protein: CASSFGPQGGGSPLHF. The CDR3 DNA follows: TGTGCCAGCAGTTTCGGCCCTCAGGGCGGCGGTTCACCCCTCCACTTT.

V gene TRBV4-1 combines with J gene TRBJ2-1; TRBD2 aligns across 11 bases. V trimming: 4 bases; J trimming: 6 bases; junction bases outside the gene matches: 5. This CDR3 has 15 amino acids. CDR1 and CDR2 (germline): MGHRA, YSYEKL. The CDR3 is CASSRGLAGLNEQFF. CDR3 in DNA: TGCGCCAGCAGCCGAGGACTAGCGGGCCTCAATGAGCAGTTCTTC.

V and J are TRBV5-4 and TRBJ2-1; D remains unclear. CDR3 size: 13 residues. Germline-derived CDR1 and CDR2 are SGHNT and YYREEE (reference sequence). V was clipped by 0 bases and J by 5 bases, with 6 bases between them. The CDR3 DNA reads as TGTGCCAGCAGCTTGGGGCTAGACAATGAGCAGTTCTTC. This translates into CASSLGLDNEQFF. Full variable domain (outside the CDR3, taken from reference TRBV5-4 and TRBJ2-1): ETGVTQSPTHLIKTRGQQVTLRCSSQSGHNTVSWYQQALGQGPQFIFQYYREEENGRGNFPPRFSGLQFPNYSSELNVNALELDDSALYLCASSLGLDNEQFFGPGTRLTVL.

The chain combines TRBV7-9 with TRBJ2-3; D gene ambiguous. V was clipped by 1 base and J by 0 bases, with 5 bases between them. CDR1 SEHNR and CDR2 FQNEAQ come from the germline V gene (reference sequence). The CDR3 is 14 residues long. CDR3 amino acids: CASSLGASTDTQYF. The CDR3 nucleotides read TGTGCCAGCAGCTTAGGGGCTAGCACAGATACGCAGTATTTT.

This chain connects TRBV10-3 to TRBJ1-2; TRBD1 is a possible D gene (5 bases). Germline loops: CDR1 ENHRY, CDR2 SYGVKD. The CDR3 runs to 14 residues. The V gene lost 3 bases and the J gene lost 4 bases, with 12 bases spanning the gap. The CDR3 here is CAISDTGTVYGYTF. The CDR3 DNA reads TGTGCCATCAGTGATACCGGGACGGTCTATGGCTACACCTTC.

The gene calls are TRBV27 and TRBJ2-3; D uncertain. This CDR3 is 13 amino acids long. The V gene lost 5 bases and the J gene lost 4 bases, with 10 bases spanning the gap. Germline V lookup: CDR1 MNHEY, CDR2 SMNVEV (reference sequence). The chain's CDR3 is CASSPELADTQYF. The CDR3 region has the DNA TGTGCCAGCAGTCCGGAACTGGCAGATACGCAGTATTTT.

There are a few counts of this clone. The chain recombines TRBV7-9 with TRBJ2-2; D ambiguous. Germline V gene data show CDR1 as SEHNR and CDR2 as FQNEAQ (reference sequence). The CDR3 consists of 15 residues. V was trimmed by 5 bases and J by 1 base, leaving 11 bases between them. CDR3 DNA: TGTGCCAGCAGCCTCGGCTGGGAGAACACCGGGGAGCTGTTTTTT. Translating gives CASSLGWENTGELFF.

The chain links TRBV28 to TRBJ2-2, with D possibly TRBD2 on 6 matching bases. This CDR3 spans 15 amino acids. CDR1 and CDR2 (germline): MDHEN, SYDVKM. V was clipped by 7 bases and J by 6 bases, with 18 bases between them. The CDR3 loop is CASNPRDSNSGELFF. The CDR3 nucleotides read TGTGCCAGCAACCCCCGGGACTCCAACTCCGGGGAGCTGTTTTTT. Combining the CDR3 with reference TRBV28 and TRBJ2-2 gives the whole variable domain DVKVTQSSRYLVKRTGEKVFLECVQDMDHENMFWYRQDPGLGLRLIYFSYDVKMKEKGDIPEGYSVSREKKERFSLILESASTNQTSMYLCASNPRDSNSGELFFGEGSRLTVL.

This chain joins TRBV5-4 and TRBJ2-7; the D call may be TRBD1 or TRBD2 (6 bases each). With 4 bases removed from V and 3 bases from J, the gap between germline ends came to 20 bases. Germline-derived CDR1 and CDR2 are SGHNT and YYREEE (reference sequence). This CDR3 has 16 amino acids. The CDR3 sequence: CASSPSSGAPLYEQYF. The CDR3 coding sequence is TGTGCCAGCAGCCCCTCCTCGGGGGCCCCTCTCTACGAGCAGTACTTC.

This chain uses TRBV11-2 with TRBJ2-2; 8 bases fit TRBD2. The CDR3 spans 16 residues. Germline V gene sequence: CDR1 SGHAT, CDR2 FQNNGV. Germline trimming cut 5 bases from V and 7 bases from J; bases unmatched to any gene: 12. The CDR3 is CASSLWGSGIVGELFF. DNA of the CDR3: TGTGCCAGCAGCCTGTGGGGTAGCGGGATTGTCGGGGAGCTGTTTTTT.